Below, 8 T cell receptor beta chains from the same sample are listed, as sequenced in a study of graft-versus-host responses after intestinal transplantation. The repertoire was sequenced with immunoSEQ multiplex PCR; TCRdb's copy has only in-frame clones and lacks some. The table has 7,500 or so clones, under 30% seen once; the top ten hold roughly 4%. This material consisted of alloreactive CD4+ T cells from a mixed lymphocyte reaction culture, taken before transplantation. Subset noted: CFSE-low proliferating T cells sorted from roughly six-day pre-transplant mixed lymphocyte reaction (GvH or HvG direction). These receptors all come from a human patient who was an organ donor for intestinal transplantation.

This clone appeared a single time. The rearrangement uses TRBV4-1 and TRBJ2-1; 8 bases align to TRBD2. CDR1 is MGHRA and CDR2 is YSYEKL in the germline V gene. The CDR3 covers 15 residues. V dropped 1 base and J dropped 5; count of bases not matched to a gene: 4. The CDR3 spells CASSQVLAANNEQFF. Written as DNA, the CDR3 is TGCGCCAGCAGCCAAGTACTAGCGGCCAACAATGAGCAGTTCTTC.

The CDR3 nucleotides read TGTGCCTGGAGTTCAGGGGTTGGGAGGGACAGTCTAGCCAAAAACATTCAGTACTTC. This gives the protein CAWSSGVGRDSLAKNIQYF. The chain combines TRBV30 with TRBJ2-4; D possibly matches TRBD1 or TRBD2 (7 bases each). The CDR3 extends over 19 amino acids. Germline lookup yields CDR1 GTSNPN and CDR2 SVGIG (reference sequence). V was cut by 2 bases and J by 0 bases, with 23 bases left in between.

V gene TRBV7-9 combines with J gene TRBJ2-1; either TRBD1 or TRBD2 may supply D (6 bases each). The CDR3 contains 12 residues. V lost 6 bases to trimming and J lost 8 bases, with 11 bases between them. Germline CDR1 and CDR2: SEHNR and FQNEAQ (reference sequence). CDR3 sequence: CASSPGADEQFF. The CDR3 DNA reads TGTGCCAGCAGTCCGGGGGCCGATGAGCAGTTCTTC.

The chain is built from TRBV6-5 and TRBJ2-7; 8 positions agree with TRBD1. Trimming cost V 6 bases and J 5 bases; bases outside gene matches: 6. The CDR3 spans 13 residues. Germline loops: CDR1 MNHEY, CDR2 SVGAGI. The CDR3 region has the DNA TGTGCCAGCAGCTTCGACAGGGGTGACGAGCAGTACTTC. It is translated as CASSFDRGDEQYF.

This CDR3 is CASPTGNQPQHF. The CDR3, as DNA: TGTGCCAGCCCGACAGGGAATCAGCCCCAGCATTTT. This chain joins TRBV21-1 and TRBJ1-5; the table's D call TRBD1 went unverified against the DNA. TRBV21-1 is a pseudogene locus. The CDR3 runs 12 residues.

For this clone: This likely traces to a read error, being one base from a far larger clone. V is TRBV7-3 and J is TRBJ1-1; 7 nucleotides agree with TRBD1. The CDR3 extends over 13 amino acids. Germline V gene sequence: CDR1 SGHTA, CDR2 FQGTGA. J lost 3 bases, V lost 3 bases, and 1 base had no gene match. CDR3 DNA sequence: TGTGCCAGCAGCTTCGGACAGGACACTGAAGCTTTCTTT. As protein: CASSFGQDTEAFF.

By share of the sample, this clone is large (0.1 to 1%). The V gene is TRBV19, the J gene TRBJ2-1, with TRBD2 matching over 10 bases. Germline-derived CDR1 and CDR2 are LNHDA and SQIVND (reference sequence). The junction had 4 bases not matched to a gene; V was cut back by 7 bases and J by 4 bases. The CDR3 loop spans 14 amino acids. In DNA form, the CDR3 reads TGTGCCAGTACTCTAGCGGGAGTTTACAATGAGCAGTTCTTC. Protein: CASTLAGVYNEQFF.

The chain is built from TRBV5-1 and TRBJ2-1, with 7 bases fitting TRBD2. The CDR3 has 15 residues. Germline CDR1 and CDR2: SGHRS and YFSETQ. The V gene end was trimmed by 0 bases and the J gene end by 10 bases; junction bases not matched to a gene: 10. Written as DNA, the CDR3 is TGCGCCAGCAGCTTGGCGCCCAGCGGGATAGGCGAGCAGTTCTTC. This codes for CASSLAPSGIGEQFF. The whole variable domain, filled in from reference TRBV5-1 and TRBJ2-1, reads KAGVTQTPRYLIKTRGQQVTLSCSPISGHRSVSWYQQTPGQGLQFLFEYFSETQRNKGNFPGRFSGRQFSNSRSEMNVSTLELGDSALYLCASSLAPSGIGEQFFGPGTRLTVL.